The T cell receptor (beta chain) described here comes from a study of T-cell reconstitution after alpha-beta-depleted transplantation in children. Points from the study as a whole: TCRbeta diversity was high at day 60 in some patients (a result of surviving recipient T cells and thymic progenitors). Newly produced T cells mostly provided counts and TCRbeta diversity after one year, as hyperexpanded clones declined. By about two months after transplant, alpha-beta T cells reportedly arose from several hundred graft clones that had expanded.

V shed 2 bases and J shed 3 bases, with 11 bases lying between them. The CDR3 contains 15 residues. Germline CDR1 reads MNHEY; CDR2 reads SMNVEV (reference sequence). Construction of the TCRbeta library involved unique molecular identifiers. A single record per CDR3 protein comes from TCRdb applying MiXCR to the PCR reads. The data hold around 490,000 distinct CDR3 sequences, with about an eighth observed a single time. This clonotype was counted a few times. As yet, its antigen is unknown. Sequencing used PBMCs, mostly from graft donor cells, obtained 180 days after TCRalphabeta/CD19-depleted stem cell transplant. This TCR came from a female patient between 2 and 15 years old who had a stem cell transplant for aplastic anemia, so the T cells may come from the graft donor. This chain links TRBV27 with TRBJ2-4; a possible D gene is TRBD2 (6 bases). DNA for the CDR3: TGTGCCAGCAGTTTACGGGGAGGTGGCAAAAACATTCAGTACTTC. Its translation: CASSLRGGGKNIQYF.